Described below is a single T cell receptor beta chain sequence and its context. This record belongs to a study of monozygotic twins with inflammatory bowel disease. Germline CDR1 is KGHSH and CDR2 is LQKENI. The CDR3 loop spans 18 amino acids. From the 5' RACE reads, TCRdb lists one entry per CDR3 protein and no DNA. The table for this sample gives about 420,000 distinct CDR3 sequences. Material for sequencing was blood. The chain combines TRBV18 with TRBJ1-5. The sequence derives from a human donor with ulcerative colitis or Crohn's disease, or a healthy co-twin of an affected twin (not recorded which). CDR3: CASSPPAGTTRSVQPQHF. Looking up the rest from reference TRBV18 and TRBJ1-5 gives the full variable domain: NAGVMQNPRHLVRRRGQEARLRCSPMKGHSHVYWYRQLPEEGLKFMVYLQKENIIDESGMPKERFSAEFPKEGPSILRIQQVVRGDSAAYFCASSPPAGTTRSVQPQHFGDGTRLSIL.